This T cell receptor beta chain derives from a study of T cell responses to AZD1222 COVID-19 vaccine. In the case of this clone: Its antigen is as yet unknown.

Produced via immunoSEQ multiplex PCR; TCRdb's table is partial and in-frame only. The sample includes 150,000 to 200,000 clones, approximately 94% seen only once; the top ten take 1.6%. Study-level results: Females made up more of the donors, who were largely white British, and clonal diversity may have come out too low. Sampled repertoires all dated from after the peak T cell response. Regions 160-218 and 743-854 held dominance among vaccine-associated CD4 TCRs, which spanned spike. Increases in Spike-specific TCR breadth and depth were seen after two AZD1222 doses.

Deletions cut 3 bases from V and 0 bases from J, with 5 bases between. The germline V gene encodes CDR1 MNHEY and CDR2 SVGAGI. CDR3 length: 13 residues. The chain is built from TRBV6-5 and TRBJ2-5, with D unresolved. The sequenced sample was peripheral blood, obtained 28 days after the second AZD1222 dose. The receptor comes from an adult who received the AZD1222 COVID-19 vaccine. CDR3 sequence: CASSYDNQETQYF. In DNA form, the CDR3 reads TGTGCCAGCAGTTATGACAACCAAGAGACCCAGTACTTC.